This T cell receptor beta chain is drawn from a study of early T cells in non-severe SARS-CoV-2 infection. Attachment of unique molecular identifiers was made to individual cDNA molecules. Each CDR3 protein gets one entry after TCRdb re-called the 5' RACE reads with MiXCR. This table has tens of thousands of distinct CDR3 sequences, about a tenth appearing once. This clonotype showed up just a few times. J gave up 7 bases and V 2 bases, and 9 bases lay outside the gene matches. The length of the CDR3 is 14 residues. The germline CDR1 and CDR2 sequences are GTSNPN and SVGIG (reference sequence). This TCR was recovered from an adult who was a healthcare worker with PCR-confirmed SARS-CoV-2 infection or an uninfected control (not recorded which). The rearrangement joins TRBV30 to TRBJ1-2; 8 nucleotides agree with TRBD1. Material: whole blood. The chain's CDR3 is CAWSSLGQGGGYTF. CDR3 coding DNA: TGTGCCTGGAGTTCGCTCGGACAGGGCGGTGGCTACACCTTC.